This entry lists 25 T cell receptor beta chains sequenced from one sample in a study of T cells in Graves' hyperthyroidism and ophthalmopathy. RNA transcripts yielded amplified TCR beta CDR3 regions. A first-round RT-PCR of the TCR CDR3 used the HTBI primer set. TCRdb itself ran the multiplex PCR reads through MiXCR, one entry per CDR3 protein. The sample shows some 500,000 distinct CDR3 sequences, 24% of them seen only once. Input material: blood. All receptors come from a woman aged 30 to 39 with Graves' ophthalmopathy.

This clonotype appeared a single time. The V and J genes are TRBV10-3 and TRBJ2-7; TRBD1 is a possible D gene (5 bases). The CDR3 has 14 residues. Trimming cost V 4 bases and J 2 bases, with 12 bases left between them. Per germline, CDR1 ENHRY and CDR2 SYGVKD. The CDR3 loop reads CAISAQGHPYEQYF. CDR3 nucleotides: TGTGCCATCAGTGCCCAAGGACATCCCTACGAGCAGTACTTC.

This clonotype was seen repeatedly, ten times or more. The CDR3 reads CAWSVQGYGYTF. CDR3 sequence (DNA): TGTGCCTGGAGTGTCCAAGGGTATGGCTACACCTTC. V gene TRBV30 combines with J gene TRBJ1-2; no definite D call. This CDR3 region has 12 residues. V gave up 0 bases and J gave up 5 bases, with 7 bases separating them. The germline V gene has CDR1 GTSNPN and CDR2 SVGIG (reference sequence).

This rearrangement joins TRBV11-1 to TRBJ1-2; 9 bases match TRBD1. The germline gives CDR1 SGHAT, CDR2 FQDESV (reference sequence). The J segment lost 6 bases and the V segment lost 5 bases, leaving 10 bases of the junction unmatched. The CDR3 spans 15 residues. As DNA, the CDR3 is TGTGCCAGCAGCGCCGAGGGACAGGGATCCGATGGCTACACCTTC. Translated, it gives CASSAEGQGSDGYTF.

There are a few counts of this clonotype. A much larger clone sits a single nucleotide away, making a read error possible. V is TRBV30 and J is TRBJ1-1; the D gene is possibly TRBD1 (6 bases). CDR1 and CDR2 from the germline V gene are GTSNPN and SVGIG (reference sequence). This CDR3 spans 13 amino acids. CDR3 amino acids: CAWSRQGNAEAFF. In DNA, the CDR3 is TGTGCCTGGAGTAGGCAGGGGAACGCTGAAGCTTTCTTT.

Only a few counts were recorded for this clonotype. The V call is TRBV5-1, the J call TRBJ2-5, with 11 bases identical to TRBD1. Trimming at V came to 5 bases and at J to 3 bases, leaving 6 bases not matched to a gene. The germline gives CDR1 SGHRS, CDR2 YFSETQ. This CDR3 comprises 15 residues. Here the CDR3 DNA reads TGCGCCAGCAGACCGGACAGGGGGCGAGAAGAGACCCAGTACTTC. It translates to CASRPDRGREETQYF. Full variable domain (remainder filled in from reference TRBV5-1 and TRBJ2-5): KAGVTQTPRYLIKTRGQQVTLSCSPISGHRSVSWYQQTPGQGLQFLFEYFSETQRNKGNFPGRFSGRQFSNSRSEMNVSTLELGDSALYLCASRPDRGREETQYFGPGTRLLVL.

In this sample, this clonotype turned up a few times. This rearrangement joins TRBV2 to TRBJ2-5; 9 bases align to TRBD2. Per germline, CDR1 SNHLY and CDR2 FYNNEI. With V trimmed by 3 bases and J by 3 bases, 11 bases remained unmatched. This CDR3 spans 17 amino acids. The CDR3 is CASSEPLGRGGKETQYF. CDR3 DNA sequence: TGTGCCAGCAGTGAGCCCCTCGGGCGGGGGGGCAAAGAGACCCAGTACTTC.

The genes are TRBV5-1 and TRBJ1-2; 9 bases agree with TRBD1. Losses at the gene ends were 0 bases for V and 4 bases for J; bases not matched to a gene: 7. Germline V gives CDR1 SGHRS, CDR2 YFSETQ. The CDR3 covers 16 residues. The CDR3 sequence is CASSLAQLDRGYGYTF. In DNA form, the CDR3 reads TGCGCCAGCAGCTTGGCCCAATTGGACAGGGGCTATGGCTACACCTTC.

The genes are TRBV20-1 and TRBJ1-5, with 8 bases aligning to TRBD1. This CDR3 comprises 14 residues. Per the germline V gene, CDR1 is DFQATT and CDR2 is SNEGSKA (reference sequence). The junction had 7 bases not matched to a gene; V was cut back by 6 bases and J by 3 bases. In DNA form, the CDR3 reads TGCAGTGCCCACCTGGGACAGGTCAATCAGCCCCAGCATTTT. It is translated as CSAHLGQVNQPQHF.

This clonotype was observed many times. The chain is built from TRBV6-5 and TRBJ2-7; D is perhaps TRBD2 (6 bases). Trimming cost V 7 bases and J 2 bases, with 9 bases left between them. Germline V gives CDR1 MNHEY, CDR2 SVGAGI. This CDR3 is built from 12 residues. The CDR3 protein is CASTGGPYEQYF. In DNA form, the CDR3 reads TGTGCCAGCACCGGGGGACCCTACGAGCAGTACTTC.

This clonotype showed up just a few times. This chain uses TRBV5-1 with TRBJ2-5, with TRBD1 as a possible D gene (6 bases). V lost 0 bases and J lost 0, with 12 bases in between. The CDR3 runs 16 residues. Looked up from germline, CDR1 is SGHRS and CDR2 is YFSETQ. The CDR3 DNA reads TGCGCCAGCAGCTTGGGAGGTTGGGACAACCAAGAGACCCAGTACTTC. Its protein product is CASSLGGWDNQETQYF.

V usage is TRBV27 and J usage is TRBJ2-3, with 10 positions matching TRBD1. The CDR3 covers 15 residues. Germline loops: CDR1 MNHEY, CDR2 SMNVEV (reference sequence). With 5 bases clipped from V and 2 bases from J, the junction kept 4 bases outside the gene matches. CDR3 residues: CASSAGTGVTDTQYF. CDR3 bases: TGTGCCAGCAGTGCCGGGACAGGGGTCACAGATACGCAGTATTTT.

The V gene is TRBV19, the J gene TRBJ2-5, with D perhaps TRBD1 (6 bases). V lost 7 bases, J lost 5 bases, and 14 bases lay in between. The CDR3 sequence is 13 residues long. Germline V lookup: CDR1 LNHDA, CDR2 SQIVND (reference sequence). The CDR3 nucleotides read TGTGCCAGTACCCGGACTCAGGGGGAGACCCAGTACTTC. Its translation: CASTRTQGETQYF.

This clonotype was seen many times. This rearrangement joins TRBV6-5 to TRBJ1-2; 7 bases map to TRBD1. CDR3 length: 14 amino acids. In germline, CDR1 is MNHEY, CDR2 SVGAGI. Germline trimming cut 4 bases from V and 6 bases from J; bases unmatched to any gene: 8. In nucleotides, the CDR3 is TGTGCCAGCAGTTTAGTGACAGGGCGCAATGGCTACACCTTC. Protein: CASSLVTGRNGYTF.

The chain carries TRBV29-1 and TRBJ1-1; TRBD1 agrees at 7 bases. V shed 5 bases, J shed 4 bases, and the junction held 4 bases outside the gene matches. The CDR3 has 12 amino acids. The germline CDR1 and CDR2 sequences are SQVTM and ANQGSEA. In DNA, the CDR3 is TGCAGCGTTCCTAACAGGGGCACTGAAGCTTTCTTT. It translates to CSVPNRGTEAFF.

The chain has TRBV6-5 and TRBJ2-5; no firm D call. CDR1 and CDR2 from the germline V gene are MNHEY and SVGAGI. V was pared by 10 bases and J by 5 bases, with 17 bases between. This CDR3 has 13 amino acids. This chain's CDR3 is CAITRLESETQYF. DNA for the CDR3: TGTGCCATCACGAGACTCGAGAGTGAGACCCAGTACTTC.

This clonotype was seen repeatedly, ten times or more. J is TRBJ2-2 and V is TRBV6-1; the match to TRBD1 covers 8 bases. The germline CDR1 and CDR2 sequences are MNHNS and SASEGT. Trimming removed 4 bases from V and 5 bases from J; junction bases left unmatched: 3. CDR3 size: 14 residues. In DNA form, the CDR3 reads TGTGCCAGCAGTGGGACAGGGTTGACCGGGGAGCTGTTTTTT. Protein: CASSGTGLTGELFF.

V usage is TRBV6-5 and J usage is TRBJ2-7, with D perhaps TRBD2 (6 bases). Trimming cost V 3 bases and J 7 bases, with 13 bases left between them. The CDR3 has 13 residues. Germline V gene sequence: CDR1 MNHEY, CDR2 SVGAGI. CDR3 DNA sequence: TGTGCCAGCAGTTATCCCGGGACTCGGGAGCAGTACTTC. It encodes CASSYPGTREQYF.

This clonotype was seen a few times. The chain uses TRBV6-1 and TRBJ1-2; 8 nucleotides align to TRBD1. The CDR3 contains 13 residues. Germline V lookup: CDR1 MNHNS, CDR2 SASEGT. V shed 7 bases and J 8 bases; nucleotides not matched to a gene: 9. CDR3: CASNPQGEGGYTF. The CDR3 DNA is TGTGCCAGCAACCCACAGGGGGAAGGAGGCTACACCTTC.

This clonotype was observed at least ten times. The chain employs TRBV3-1 and TRBJ1-1; D unresolved. In germline, CDR1 is LGHDT, CDR2 YNNKEL (reference sequence). Trimming left V 2 bases short and J 9 bases short, with 13 bases between. This CDR3 region has 13 residues. CDR3 protein: CASSQFSEEKAFF. CDR3 nucleotide sequence: TGTGCCAGCAGCCAATTCTCAGAGGAAAAAGCTTTCTTT. The complete variable domain, with remaining parts taken from reference TRBV3-1 and TRBJ1-1, reads DTAVSQTPKYLVTQMGNDKSIKCEQNLGHDTMYWYKQDSKKFLKIMFSYNNKELIINETVPNRFSPKSPDKAHLNLHINSLELGDSAVYFCASSQFSEEKAFFGQGTRLTVV.

In its sample, this clonotype was seen many times. The genes are TRBV6-5 and TRBJ1-5; D gene unclear. The germline V gene has CDR1 MNHEY and CDR2 SVGAGI. The CDR3 runs 15 residues. V was trimmed by 7 bases and J by 0 bases, leaving 13 bases between them. This chain's CDR3 is CASNYRRYSNQPQHF. The CDR3 nucleotides read TGTGCCAGCAACTACAGACGTTATAGCAATCAGCCCCAGCATTTT.

This clonotype was seen repeatedly, ten times or more. CDR3 residues: CSAEDRSYQETQYF. The DNA for the CDR3 is TGCAGCGCTGAGGACAGGTCTTACCAAGAGACCCAGTACTTC. The rearrangement links TRBV29-1 to TRBJ2-5; TRBD1 aligns across 7 bases. The CDR3 has 14 amino acids. Germline V lookup: CDR1 SQVTM, CDR2 ANQGSEA. The V gene end was trimmed by 7 bases and the J gene end by 0 bases; junction bases not matched to a gene: 8.

This clonotype was seen many times. This sequence joins TRBV28 and TRBJ2-7, with 7 bases identical to TRBD1. Germline CDR1 MDHEN, CDR2 SYDVKM. V lost 5 bases, J lost 5 bases, and 9 bases stayed unmatched. The CDR3 totals 14 residues. Here the CDR3 DNA reads TGTGCCAGCAGTCCCATGACAGGGCCCCACGAGCAGTACTTC. Protein: CASSPMTGPHEQYF.

This clonotype occurred many times. This chain connects TRBV2 to TRBJ2-5, with D perhaps given as TRBD1 or TRBD2 (5 bases each). Germline CDR1 reads SNHLY; CDR2 reads FYNNEI. V dropped 3 bases and J dropped 5 bases, with 10 bases sitting between them. The CDR3 covers 13 residues. The DNA of the CDR3 is TGTGCCAGCAGTGACGAGGGGCCGGAGACCCAGTACTTC. It yields the protein CASSDEGPETQYF.

Many counts were recorded for this clonotype. The rearrangement links TRBV12-5 to TRBJ1-5; weak D call: TRBD1 (6 bases). V was cut by 5 bases and J by 2 bases, with 10 bases left in between. This CDR3 is 14 amino acids long. Germline lookup yields CDR1 LGHNT and CDR2 FRNRAP. CDR3 sequence reads: CASGLPGGNQPQHF. The CDR3 DNA is TGTGCTAGTGGTCTCCCAGGGGGCAATCAGCCCCAGCATTTT.

The table lists this clonotype with many counts. This may stem from a read error, because a much larger clone lies one nucleotide away. The V call is TRBV27, the J call TRBJ1-1; possible D gene TRBD1, 5 bases. The CDR3 is 10 amino acids. CDR1 and CDR2 (germline): MNHEY, SMNVEV (reference sequence). The V and J ends lost 8 bases and 4 bases respectively, with 5 bases between them. Here the CDR3 DNA reads TGTGCCAGCGGGGGCACTGAAGCTTTCTTT. It yields the protein CASGGTEAFF.